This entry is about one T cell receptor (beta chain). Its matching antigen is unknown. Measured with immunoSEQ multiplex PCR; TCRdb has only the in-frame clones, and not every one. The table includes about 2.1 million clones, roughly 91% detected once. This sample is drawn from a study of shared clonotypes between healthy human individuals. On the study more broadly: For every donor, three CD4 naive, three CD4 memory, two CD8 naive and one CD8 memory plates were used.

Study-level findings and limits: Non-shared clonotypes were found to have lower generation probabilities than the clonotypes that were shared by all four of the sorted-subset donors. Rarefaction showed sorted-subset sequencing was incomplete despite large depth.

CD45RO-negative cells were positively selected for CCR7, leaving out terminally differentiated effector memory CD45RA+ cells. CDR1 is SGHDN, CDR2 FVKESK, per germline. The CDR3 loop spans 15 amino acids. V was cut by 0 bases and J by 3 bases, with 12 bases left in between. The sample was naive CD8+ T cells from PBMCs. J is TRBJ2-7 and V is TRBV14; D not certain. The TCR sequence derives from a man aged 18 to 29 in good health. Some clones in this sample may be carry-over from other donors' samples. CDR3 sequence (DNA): TGTGCCAGCAGCCAAGATGGCCTGATACGCTACGAGCAGTACTTC. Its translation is CASSQDGLIRYEQYF.